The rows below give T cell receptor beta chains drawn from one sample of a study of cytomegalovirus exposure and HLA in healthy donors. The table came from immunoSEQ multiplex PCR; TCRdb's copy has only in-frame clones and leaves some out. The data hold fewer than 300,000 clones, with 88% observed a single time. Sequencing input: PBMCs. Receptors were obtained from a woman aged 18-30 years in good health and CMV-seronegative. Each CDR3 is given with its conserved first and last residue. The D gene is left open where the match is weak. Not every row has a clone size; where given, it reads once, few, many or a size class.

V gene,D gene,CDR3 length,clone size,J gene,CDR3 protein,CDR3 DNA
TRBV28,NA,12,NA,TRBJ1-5,CASSFTAAAQHF,TGTGCCAGCAGTTTTACTGCAGCGGCCCAGCATTTT
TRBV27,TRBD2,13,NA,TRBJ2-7,CASGTSASYEQYF,TGTGCCAGCGGGACTAGCGCCTCCTACGAGCAGTACTTC
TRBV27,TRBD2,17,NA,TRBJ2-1,CASSSYLLALKYNEQFF,TGTGCCAGCAGTTCCTACCTACTAGCGCTAAAATACAATGAGCAGTTCTTC
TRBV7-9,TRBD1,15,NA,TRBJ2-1,CASSYPGQGYNEQFF,TGTGCCAGCAGTTATCCGGGACAGGGCTACAATGAGCAGTTCTTC
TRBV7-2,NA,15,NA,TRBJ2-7,CASSLVGAEAYEQYF,TGTGCCAGCAGCTTAGTAGGGGCTGAAGCCTACGAGCAGTACTTC
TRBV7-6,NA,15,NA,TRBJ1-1,CASSLGTGTNTEAFF,TGTGCCAGCAGCCTGGGAACAGGTACGAACACTGAAGCTTTCTTT
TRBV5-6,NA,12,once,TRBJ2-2,CASSLVVGELFF,TGTGCCAGCAGCTTGGTCGTGGGGGAGCTGTTTTTT
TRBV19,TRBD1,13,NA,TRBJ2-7,CATTQGEPYEQYF,TGTGCCACCACGCAGGGGGAGCCCTACGAGCAGTACTTC
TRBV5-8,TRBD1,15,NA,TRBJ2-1,CASSQTGTGVGEQFF,TGTGCCAGCAGCCAGACCGGGACAGGGGTCGGTGAGCAGTTCTTC
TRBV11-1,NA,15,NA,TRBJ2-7,CASSLAGEPLYEQYF,TGTGCCAGCAGCTTAGCAGGAGAGCCTCTCTACGAGCAGTACTTC
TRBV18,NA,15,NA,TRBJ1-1,CASSPRDRMNTEAFF,TGTGCCAGCTCACCTAGAGACAGAATGAACACTGAAGCTTTCTTT
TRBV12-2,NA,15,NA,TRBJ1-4,CASRQVGRNFEKLFF,TGTGCAAGTCGCCAGGTGGGGCGGAACTTTGAAAAACTGTTTTTT
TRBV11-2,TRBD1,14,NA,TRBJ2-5,CASTGIRQGGTQYF,TGTGCCAGCACCGGAATACGACAGGGTGGGACCCAGTACTTC
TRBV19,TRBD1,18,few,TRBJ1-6,CASSIVPRTGPYNSPLHF,TGTGCCAGTAGTATTGTCCCGCGGACAGGGCCATATAATTCACCCCTCCACTTT
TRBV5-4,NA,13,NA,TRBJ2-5,CASSEGQQETQYF,TGTGCCAGCAGCGAAGGACAGCAAGAGACCCAGTACTTC
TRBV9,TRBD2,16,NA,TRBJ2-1,CASSAAYGGAYNEQFF,TGTGCCAGCAGCGCGGCCTACGGGGGGGCCTACAATGAGCAGTTCTTC
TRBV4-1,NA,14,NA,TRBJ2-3,CASTQDSSTDTQYF,TGCGCCAGCACCCAAGATAGCAGCACAGATACGCAGTATTTT
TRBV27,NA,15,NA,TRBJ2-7,CASSFGLLNSYEQYF,TGTGCCAGCAGTTTCGGACTCCTCAACTCCTACGAGCAGTACTTC
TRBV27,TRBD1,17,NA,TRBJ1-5,CASSSWTGGGRNQPQHF,TGTGCCAGCAGTTCCTGGACAGGGGGCGGGAGGAATCAGCCCCAGCATTTT